Listed below are T cell receptor beta chains from one sample, sequenced in a study of OX40 agonist ivuxolimab in advanced cancers. Clones were read by immunoSEQ multiplex PCR, and TCRdb kept only the in-frame ones, dropping some. The sample lists 60,000 to 75,000 clones; around 80% were seen once. Here the sequenced sample was CD4+ or CD8+ T cells sorted from blood, taken in a trial of the OX40 agonist ivuxolimab. The receptors shown here come from an adult with an advanced solid tumor such as melanoma, head and neck, liver or kidney cancer. Each CDR3 is given with its conserved first and last residue. The D gene is left open where the match is weak. Clone size appears in some rows only: once, few, many, or a class for an expanded clone.

size: NA; V: TRBV5-4; J: TRBJ1-1; D: NA; DNA: TGTGCCAGCAGCCCCGGGGGGATGAACACTGAAGCTTTCTTT; CDR3: CASSPGGMNTEAFF
size: NA; V: TRBV6-1; J: TRBJ1-2; D: TRBD1; DNA: TGTGCCAGCAGTAAAGGACAGGGCCATGGCTACACCTTC; CDR3: CASSKGQGHGYTF
size: NA; V: TRBV5-5; J: TRBJ2-6; D: NA; DNA: TGTGCCAGCAGCGACGGACAGTTCTTCTCTGGGGCCAACGTCCTGACTTTC; CDR3: CASSDGQFFSGANVLTF
size: NA; V: TRBV2; J: TRBJ2-2; D: NA; DNA: TGTGCCAGCAGTGAAAACGGTCTGGCAGGGCAAGGTTCCGGGGAGCTGTTTTTT; CDR3: CASSENGLAGQGSGELFF
size: NA; V: TRBV14; J: TRBJ2-7; D: NA; DNA: TGTGCCAGCAGCCAAGATCTTGGTGGGGAGCAGTACTTC; CDR3: CASSQDLGGEQYF
size: NA; V: TRBV10-1; J: TRBJ2-1; D: NA; DNA: TGCGCCAGCAGTCAGACAGTGTTGGAGCAGTTCTTC; CDR3: CASSQTVLEQFF
size: NA; V: TRBV18; J: TRBJ2-2; D: NA; DNA: TGTGCCAGCTCACCTTTAACGGGGAAGCTGAACACCGGGGAGCTGTTTTTT; CDR3: CASSPLTGKLNTGELFF
size: NA; V: TRBV19; J: TRBJ1-5; D: NA; DNA: TGTGCCAGTAGTATAGAGTCCGGCCTTCTGGCCGGCAATCAGCCCCAGCATTTT; CDR3: CASSIESGLLAGNQPQHF
size: NA; V: TRBV6-1; J: TRBJ2-7; D: NA; DNA: TGTGCCAGCAGTCCCAGGGGAAATTACGAGCAGTACTTC; CDR3: CASSPRGNYEQYF
size: NA; V: TRBV27; J: TRBJ1-1; D: NA; DNA: TGTGCCAGCAGTTTAAGAGGGTACACTGAAGCTTTCTTT; CDR3: CASSLRGYTEAFF
size: NA; V: TRBV7-9; J: TRBJ1-1; D: NA; DNA: TGTGCCAGCTCTTTGGGAGGGGGGAGGCACACTGAAGCTTTCTTT; CDR3: CASSLGGGRHTEAFF
size: NA; V: TRBV6-1; J: TRBJ2-5; D: TRBD2; DNA: TGTGCCAGCAGTGGACTACTTAGGACTAGCGGGGCGGGAGAGACCCAGTACTTC; CDR3: CASSGLLRTSGAGETQYF
size: NA; V: TRBV21-1; J: TRBJ2-5; D: NA; DNA: TGTGCCAGCAGCAAAGTCGAGGGGGGGAGAGAGACCCAGTACTTC; CDR3: CASSKVEGGRETQYF
size: NA; V: TRBV18; J: TRBJ2-1; D: TRBD2; DNA: TGTGCCAGCTCACCTGGCGGGGGGGCTCATGAGCAGTTCTTC; CDR3: CASSPGGGAHEQFF
size: NA; V: TRBV7-8; J: TRBJ2-7; D: TRBD1; DNA: TGTGCCAGCAGCTTCCAACAGGGGGCGGACGAGCAGTACTTC; CDR3: CASSFQQGADEQYF
size: NA; V: TRBV7-9; J: TRBJ1-4; D: NA; DNA: TGTGCCAGCAGCTTAGTAGGGTATAATGAAAAACTGTTTTTT; CDR3: CASSLVGYNEKLFF
size: NA; V: TRBV5-1; J: TRBJ1-3; D: NA; DNA: TGCGCCAGCAGCTTGGACAGCCGCCTCTCTGGAAACACCATATATTTT; CDR3: CASSLDSRLSGNTIYF
size: NA; V: TRBV6-1; J: TRBJ2-7; D: NA; DNA: TGTGCCAGCAGTGAAGGCGGGGCGGGGAGCGGCGAGCAGTACTTC; CDR3: CASSEGGAGSGEQYF
size: once; V: TRBV5-5; J: TRBJ1-5; D: NA; DNA: TGTGCCAGCAGCCCTAAGATGCGTAGGGGGGCCCCCGATCAGCCCCAGCATTTT; CDR3: CASSPKMRRGAPDQPQHF
size: few; V: TRBV10-3; J: TRBJ1-5; D: TRBD1; DNA: TGTGCCACATGGGACAGGGGCGATCAGCCCCAGCATTTT; CDR3: CATWDRGDQPQHF
size: few; V: TRBV6-5; J: TRBJ1-6; D: NA; DNA: TGTGCCAGCAGTTACACCGGACGGGGATATTCACCCCTCCACTTT; CDR3: CASSYTGRGYSPLHF
size: NA; V: TRBV5-5; J: TRBJ1-1; D: NA; DNA: TGTGCCAGCAGCTTTGTGATCGGGTCCGCAAACACTGAAGCTTTCTTT; CDR3: CASSFVIGSANTEAFF
size: NA; V: TRBV5-1; J: TRBJ2-7; D: NA; DNA: TGCGCCAGCAGTAGAGAGTACGAGCAGTACTTC; CDR3: CASSREYEQYF
size: NA; V: TRBV2; J: TRBJ2-3; D: NA; DNA: TGTGCCAGCAGTGAAGCGAACTCCTTGACCACAGATACGCAGTATTTT; CDR3: CASSEANSLTTDTQYF
size: once; V: TRBV14; J: TRBJ2-1; D: NA; DNA: TGTGCCAGCAGCCAAGGGACTACGACCTACAATGAGCAGTTCTTC; CDR3: CASSQGTTTYNEQFF
size: few; V: TRBV25-1; J: TRBJ2-2; D: NA; DNA: TGTGCCAGCAGTGTACGGGAGACCGGGGAGCTGTTTTTT; CDR3: CASSVRETGELFF
size: NA; V: TRBV15; J: TRBJ1-1; D: NA; DNA: TGTGCCACCAGCAGTACAGGAAACACTGAAGCTTTCTTT; CDR3: CATSSTGNTEAFF
size: NA; V: TRBV10-3; J: TRBJ1-2; D: NA; DNA: TGTGCCACCGAGGGGGGAAACTATGGCTACACCTTC; CDR3: CATEGGNYGYTF
size: NA; V: TRBV6-5; J: TRBJ2-7; D: NA; DNA: TGTGCCAGCAGGAGGGGAGTTACCTACGAGCAGTACTTC; CDR3: CASRRGVTYEQYF
size: NA; V: TRBV6-1; J: TRBJ2-6; D: NA; DNA: TGTGCCAGCAATCCTCAAGAAGGGGCCAACGTCCTGACTTTC; CDR3: CASNPQEGANVLTF
size: NA; V: TRBV29-1; J: TRBJ1-4; D: NA; DNA: TGCAGCGTTGAGAAGAGGCCTAATGAAAAACTGTTTTTT; CDR3: CSVEKRPNEKLFF
size: NA; V: TRBV5-4; J: TRBJ2-5; D: NA; DNA: TGTGCCAGCAGCTTGGGACAGTCGACAGTAATTGCGGAGACCCAGTACTTC; CDR3: CASSLGQSTVIAETQYF
size: NA; V: TRBV7-8; J: TRBJ2-1; D: TRBD1; DNA: TGTGCCAGCAGCTTCACAGGGGTAGGAGAGCAGTTCTTC; CDR3: CASSFTGVGEQFF
size: NA; V: TRBV11-2; J: TRBJ2-5; D: TRBD2; DNA: TGTGCCAGCAGCCGGGCTAGCGGGGGAGAGACCCAGTACTTC; CDR3: CASSRASGGETQYF
size: once; V: TRBV6-6; J: TRBJ1-2; D: NA; DNA: TGTGCCAGCAGGGTCCTCTTGGAGGCGGGCTACACCTTC; CDR3: CASRVLLEAGYTF
size: few; V: TRBV19; J: TRBJ2-3; D: NA; DNA: TGTGCCAGTACCTCAGCCCCAGGGTACGATACGCAGTATTTT; CDR3: CASTSAPGYDTQYF